A single sample is the source of the 20 T cell receptor beta chains below, sequenced in a study of OX40 agonist ivuxolimab in advanced cancers. The library was produced with the immunoSEQ multiplex PCR assay. Imported from immuneACCESS, the table was reduced by TCRdb to in-frame sequences with V and J called. These copies leave out some clones; in studies compared against another copy, an unresolved V gene accounts for under half, and the cause of the remainder is not known. The table for this sample lists approximately 64,000 clones; 65% to 90% of them were counted only once. The ten largest make up 0.7% of the sample. The sample consisted of CD4+ or CD8+ T cells sorted from blood, taken in a trial of the OX40 agonist ivuxolimab. The source of these receptors is an adult with an advanced solid tumor such as melanoma, head and neck, liver or kidney cancer.

This chain links TRBV5-1 with TRBJ2-5; 13 nucleotides agree with TRBD2. J was trimmed by 7 bases and V by 3 bases; bases with no gene match: 9. Per germline, CDR1 SGHRS and CDR2 YFSETQ. CDR3 length: 16 amino acids. CDR3 region: CASSSGLAGPLATQYF. In DNA form, the CDR3 reads TGCGCCAGCAGCTCGGGACTAGCGGGGCCCTTAGCGACCCAGTACTTC.

This rearrangement joins TRBV5-1 to TRBJ2-5, with D perhaps being TRBD1 or TRBD2 (5 bases each). The CDR3 loop spans 13 amino acids. V lost 5 bases and J 4 bases, leaving 12 bases between the germline ends. Germline V CDR1 and CDR2: SGHRS, YFSETQ. Here the CDR3 reads CASRWGFLETQYF. In nucleotides, the CDR3 is TGCGCCAGCAGGTGGGGGTTCCTAGAGACCCAGTACTTC.

The chain has TRBV6-5 and TRBJ1-6, with D tentatively TRBD1 (6 bases). The CDR3 consists of 14 residues. Germline loops: CDR1 MNHEY, CDR2 SVGAGI. V was cut by 5 bases and J by 6 bases, with 11 bases left in between. CDR3 sequence (DNA): TGTGCCAGCAGTCACAGGGCTCTTAATTCACCCCTCCACTTT. Residues: CASSHRALNSPLHF.

The chain recombines TRBV5-4 with TRBJ1-4, with D possibly being TRBD1 (6 bases). Germline CDR1 reads SGHNT; CDR2 reads YYREEE (reference sequence). This CDR3 spans 14 amino acids. The germline V and J ends were trimmed by 4 bases and 5 bases, with 12 bases remaining between them. CDR3 nucleotides: TGTGCCAGCAGCCAGGGACACCGCAATGAAAAACTGTTTTTT. Protein sequence: CASSQGHRNEKLFF.

This chain connects TRBV11-2 to TRBJ2-7; D is unclear. CDR1 and CDR2 (germline): SGHAT, FQNNGV. CDR3 length: 15 residues. Trimming left V 0 bases short and J 2 bases short, with 11 bases between. CDR3 DNA: TGTGCCAGCAGCTTAGATTTCGACCGGACCTACGAGCAGTACTTC. This translates into CASSLDFDRTYEQYF.

This chain connects TRBV6-6 to TRBJ2-3, with 14 nucleotides matching TRBD2. There are 16 residues in the CDR3. CDR1 is MNHNY, CDR2 SVGAGI, per germline (reference sequence). V dropped 4 bases and J dropped 9; count of bases not matched to a gene: 9. CDR3 DNA sequence: TGTGCCAGCAGTTCTACGACTAGCGGGGGGGCCGCGACGCAGTATTTT. Encoded protein: CASSSTTSGGAATQYF.

J is TRBJ2-7 and V is TRBV5-1; a possible D gene is TRBD1 (6 bases). This CDR3 comprises 15 residues. CDR1 is SGHRS, CDR2 YFSETQ, per germline. V dropped 4 bases and J dropped 0 bases, with 14 bases sitting between them. CDR3 in amino acids: CASSARGDNSYEQYF. In DNA, the CDR3 is TGCGCCAGCAGCGCCAGGGGCGACAACTCCTACGAGCAGTACTTC.

The chain joins TRBV21-1 to TRBJ2-3; TRBD2 is the table's D call and was not checked against the DNA. TRBV21-1 is labeled a pseudogene. The CDR3 runs to 16 residues. The CDR3 sequence is CASSKVVSGGADTQYF. CDR3 bases: TGTGCCAGCAGCAAAGTGGTAAGTGGGGGGGCAGATACGCAGTATTTT.

This clone is a singleton in its sample. V and J are TRBV9 and TRBJ1-4; possible D gene TRBD1, 6 bases. CDR3 size: 16 residues. V was shortened by 4 bases and J by 4 bases, with 17 bases between the two germline ends. CDR1 is SGDLS and CDR2 is YYNGEE in the germline V gene. CDR3 amino acids: CASSTLGGEHNEKLFF. The CDR3 DNA sequence: TGTGCCAGCAGCACCCTAGGGGGGGAGCATAATGAAAAACTGTTTTTT.

This clone was recorded a few times. This chain connects TRBV4-1 to TRBJ2-1; a weak D match, TRBD1 (5 bases). The CDR3 spans 14 residues. Germline loops: CDR1 MGHRA, CDR2 YSYEKL. V was pared by 1 base and J by 6 bases, with 10 bases between. CDR3 protein: CASSQVQVSNEQFF. The CDR3 nucleotides read TGCGCCAGCAGCCAAGTACAGGTATCCAATGAGCAGTTCTTC.

CDR3 coding DNA: TGTGCCAGTAGTGATCAGTCCGATAATGAAAAACTGTTTTTT. Translating it yields CASSDQSDNEKLFF. The chain links TRBV19 to TRBJ1-4; no firm D call. The CDR3 totals 14 residues. Per the germline V gene, CDR1 is LNHDA and CDR2 is SQIVND (reference sequence). V lost 5 bases, J lost 4 bases, and 11 bases lay in between.

The V call is TRBV7-6, the J call TRBJ2-7; possible D gene TRBD2, 7 bases. The CDR3 covers 15 residues. V was clipped by 6 bases and J by 5 bases, with 20 bases between them. The germline gives CDR1 SGHVS, CDR2 FNYEAQ. The CDR3: CASSYLGGPAHEQYF. In DNA form, the CDR3 reads TGTGCCAGCAGTTATCTGGGGGGGCCAGCCCACGAGCAGTACTTC. The full variable domain, its missing parts supplied by reference TRBV7-6 and TRBJ2-7, is GAGVSQSPRYKVTKRGQDVALRCDPISGHVSLYWYRQALGQGPEFLTYFNYEAQQDKSGLPNDRFSAERPEGSISTLTIQRTEQRDSAMYRCASSYLGGPAHEQYFGPGTRLTVT.

V gene TRBV6-1 combines with J gene TRBJ2-7; 7 nucleotides match TRBD2. The CDR3 consists of 18 residues. Germline loops: CDR1 MNHNS, CDR2 SASEGT. Losses at the gene ends were 2 bases for V and 2 bases for J; bases not matched to a gene: 15. This chain's CDR3 is CASSEWGRVQAGAYEQYF. CDR3 in DNA: TGTGCCAGCAGTGAATGGGGTAGGGTACAGGCGGGAGCCTACGAGCAGTACTTC.

This clone appeared once. The chain has TRBV19 and TRBJ2-7; 8 nucleotides agree with TRBD2. Germline V CDR1 and CDR2: LNHDA, SQIVND (reference sequence). This CDR3 is 16 amino acids long. V shed 8 bases and J 0 bases; nucleotides not matched to a gene: 12. This CDR3 reads CASAGGVAGNSYEQYF. The CDR3 DNA reads as TGTGCCAGTGCGGGTGGAGTAGCGGGGAACTCCTACGAGCAGTACTTC.

The rearrangement uses TRBV11-2 and TRBJ1-1, with D unclear. Germline lookup yields CDR1 SGHAT and CDR2 FQNNGV. There are 12 residues in the CDR3. The ends were cut back, 5 bases at V and 7 bases at J, with 11 bases in the middle. The CDR3 bases are TGTGCCAGCAGCCTCCTAATGGGTGAAGCTTTCTTT. Its protein product is CASSLLMGEAFF.

The V and J genes are TRBV6-5 and TRBJ1-5; D is ambiguous. CDR1 is MNHEY and CDR2 is SVGAGI in the germline V gene. CDR3 length: 15 residues. V lost 0 bases and J lost 4, with 10 bases in between. The CDR3 here is CASSYSYPPNQPQHF. CDR3 nucleotide sequence: TGTGCCAGCAGTTACTCCTATCCCCCTAATCAGCCCCAGCATTTT.

The gene calls are TRBV6-6 and TRBJ1-4; 9 positions agree with TRBD1. Per germline, CDR1 MNHNY and CDR2 SVGAGI (reference sequence). Trimming removed 9 bases from V and 6 bases from J; junction bases left unmatched: 2. The CDR3 has 12 residues. DNA of the CDR3: TGTGCCAGTGGGACAGGGTATGAAAAACTGTTTTTT. Amino acids: CASGTGYEKLFF.

The chain joins TRBV9 to TRBJ2-5, with TRBD1 matching 10 bases. V was clipped by 0 bases and J by 5 bases; unmatched bases: 4. The CDR3 extends over 15 amino acids. Germline V CDR1 and CDR2: SGDLS, YYNGEE. As DNA, the CDR3 is TGTGCCAGCAGCGTAGGAGACAGGGGGCTGGAGACCCAGTACTTC. It specifies CASSVGDRGLETQYF.

The chain combines TRBV5-1 with TRBJ2-2; D remains unclear. V gave up 2 bases and J gave up 7 bases, with 6 bases separating them. CDR3 size: 12 residues. Germline CDR1 and CDR2: SGHRS and YFSETQ. CDR3 sequence (DNA): TGCGCCAGCAGCTTAGCTTTCGGGGAGCTGTTTTTT. Translated, it gives CASSLAFGELFF.

The chain joins TRBV19 to TRBJ1-5; D possibly corresponds to TRBD1 (5 bases). The CDR3 is made up of 15 amino acids. Trimming cost V 3 bases and J 2 bases, with 11 bases left between them. Germline V gene lookup returns CDR1 LNHDA and CDR2 SQIVND (reference sequence). This CDR3 is CASSISGRGNQPQHF. The CDR3 nucleotides are TGTGCCAGTAGTATCTCGGGCAGGGGCAATCAGCCCCAGCATTTT.